The subject of this entry is one T cell receptor (beta chain). The repertoire was sequenced with immunoSEQ multiplex PCR; TCRdb's copy has only in-frame clones and lacks some. The data show under 200,000 clones, 65% to 85% seen once. This record comes from a study of blood T cell repertoires in COVID-19. Looking at the study overall: T cells, B-cell-depleted T cells, or PBMCs provided the cDNA or gDNA that served as material.

Germline V gives CDR1 SEHNR, CDR2 FQNEAQ (reference sequence). The CDR3 totals 13 residues. Losses at the gene ends were 3 bases for V and 6 bases for J; bases not matched to a gene: 3. The sequenced sample consisted of PBMCs or T cells enriched from blood (not recorded which). The chain employs TRBV7-9 and TRBJ2-3; 7 positions match TRBD2. The sequence derives from a woman aged 40-49 years with acute COVID-19. CDR3 DNA sequence: TGTGCCAGCAGCTTCGAGGGAGGGGATACGCAGTATTTT. Translating gives CASSFEGGDTQYF.